The rows below give T cell receptor beta chains drawn from one sample of a study of human T cells and chemical hapten exposure. TCRdb reprocessed the RACE reads with MiXCR, giving one entry per CDR3 protein. The table lists 210,000 or so distinct CDR3 sequences, around a quarter of them singletons. The sample in question was whole blood, obtained in connection with sensitization to the hapten diphenylcyclopropenone (DPC). These receptors originate from a woman aged 40 to 50 with alopecia areata. Some clones in this sample may be carry-over from other donors' samples. The CDR3 runs from the conserved cysteine through the conserved F or W. The D gene is left open where the match is weak. Clone size, where shown, is once, few, many, or a class for clones that have expanded.

cdr3_nt | cdr3_aa | j_call | d_call | v_call | clone_size
TGTGCCAGCAGCTTTAGACAGGGATCCACAGATACGCAGTATTTT | CASSFRQGSTDTQYF | TRBJ2-3 | TRBD1 | TRBV7-2 | -
TGTGCCAGCAGCGCCACGGGAGGCAGGGGGTCAAAAGAGACCCAGTACTTC | CASSATGGRGSKETQYF | TRBJ2-5 | - | TRBV21-1 | -
TGCAGTGCACAACAGGACGCTGAGCAGTTCTTC | CSAQQDAEQFF | TRBJ2-1 | - | TRBV20-1 | many
TGTGCCAGCAGTGAAGAGGGGGGTCCCTACAATGAGCAGTTCTTC | CASSEEGGPYNEQFF | TRBJ2-1 | - | TRBV25-1 | -
TGTGCCAGCAGCTTAACAGGGGGCGTCGCCGGGGAGCTGTTTTTT | CASSLTGGVAGELFF | TRBJ2-2 | TRBD1 | TRBV7-2 | few
TGTGCCAGCAGAAGGGACAGGATTAATTCACCCCTCCACTTT | CASRRDRINSPLHF | TRBJ1-6 | TRBD1 | TRBV6-5 | -
TGTGCCAGCAGCTCGGGACTAGCGTTATACAATGAGCAGTTCTTC | CASSSGLALYNEQFF | TRBJ2-1 | TRBD2 | TRBV11-2 | few
TGTGCCAGCAGTGAAGTGAGAGATCAGCCCCAGCATTTT | CASSEVRDQPQHF | TRBJ1-5 | - | TRBV6-1 | -
TGTGCCAGCAGCCAAGGTAACTCCTACAATGAGCAGTTCTTC | CASSQGNSYNEQFF | TRBJ2-1 | - | TRBV3-1 | few
TGTGCCAGCAGCCCCCTCGGCGTGTCCGACGAGCAGTACTTC | CASSPLGVSDEQYF | TRBJ2-7 | - | TRBV7-2 | -
TGTGCCACCAGTGACGAGTCCGGGGGCGAGCAGTACTTC | CATSDESGGEQYF | TRBJ2-7 | - | TRBV24-1 | -
TGCCAGATTCAGGGGCCCTACGAGCAGTACTTC | CQIQGPYEQYF | TRBJ2-7 | - | TRBV29-1 | few
TGTGCCAGCAGTTACGGTTCTGGGAACTCCTACGAGCAGTACTTC | CASSYGSGNSYEQYF | TRBJ2-7 | - | TRBV6-2/TRBV6-3 | few
TGTGCCACCACGGAGGGGCTCTCCTACAATGAGCAGTTCTTC | CATTEGLSYNEQFF | TRBJ2-1 | - | TRBV6-2/TRBV6-3 | many
TGCAGTGCTAGCAGGAACACTGAAGCTTTCTTT | CSASRNTEAFF | TRBJ1-1 | - | TRBV20-1 | few
TGCGCCAGCAGCCCCCGGACAGGGGGGGGAGAGACCCAGTACTTC | CASSPRTGGGETQYF | TRBJ2-5 | TRBD1 | TRBV5-1 | few
TGTGCCAGCAGCCTATCCCCCAGGTTCCCTAATGGCTACAACTTC | CASSLSPRFPNGYNF | TRBJ1-2 | - | TRBV7-2 | few
TGTGCCAGCAGTTTAGGGCTAGGTCAGCCCCAGCATTTT | CASSLGLGQPQHF | TRBJ1-5 | - | TRBV12-3/TRBV12-4 | -
TGTGCCAGCAGCTTACTGGGACAGGGTTTTGCGCAGTACTTC | CASSLLGQGFAQYF | TRBJ2-7 | TRBD1 | TRBV7-2 | -
TGTGCCAGCAGTTATCGGATGAACACTGAAGCTTTCTTT | CASSYRMNTEAFF | TRBJ1-1 | - | TRBV6-6 | many
TGTGCCAGCAGCCAATCGGACAGGGGTGATAATGAAAAACTGTTTTTT | CASSQSDRGDNEKLFF | TRBJ1-4 | TRBD1 | TRBV4-2 | few
TGTGCCAGCAGTTTAGCCGGTGGGACAGGGGGCCGTTTGGCCAAAAACATTCAGTACTTC | CASSLAGGTGGRLAKNIQYF | TRBJ2-4 | TRBD1 | TRBV28 | few
TGTGCCAGCAGCTCTTATGCACAGGGGTATCAGCCCCAGCATTTT | CASSSYAQGYQPQHF | TRBJ1-5 | TRBD1 | TRBV7-8 | -
TGCAGTGCTATTCTAAAGGGCGGGACGGGGAATCAGCCCCAGCATTTT | CSAILKGGTGNQPQHF | TRBJ1-5 | - | TRBV20-1 | -
TGCAGCGTTGAGGAGGGGGCGGACTACGAGCAGTACTTC | CSVEEGADYEQYF | TRBJ2-7 | - | TRBV29-1 | -
TGCGCCAGCAGCGCCAAGGAGTACGAGCAGTACTTC | CASSAKEYEQYF | TRBJ2-7 | - | TRBV5-1 | -
TGTGCCAGCAGCGTATACCAGGATTTTAACACCGGGGAGCTGTTTTTT | CASSVYQDFNTGELFF | TRBJ2-2 | - | TRBV9 | few
TGTGCCAGCAGCACCTTACTCCGGGACTCTCACACTGAAGCTTTCTTT | CASSTLLRDSHTEAFF | TRBJ1-1 | - | TRBV21-1 | many
TGTGCCAGCAGTTACAGTAGCGGGGAACGCAGTGAGCAGTTCTTC | CASSYSSGERSEQFF | TRBJ2-1 | TRBD2 | TRBV6-6 | few
TGTGCCAGCAGTGAAGGAATAGGGGGCACCGGGGAGCTGTTTTTT | CASSEGIGGTGELFF | TRBJ2-2 | - | TRBV2 | -
TGTGCCACCAGTGATTCCTACAGGGGCCCCCAAGAGACCCAGTACTTC | CATSDSYRGPQETQYF | TRBJ2-5 | TRBD1 | TRBV24-1 | few
TGTGCCATCGGACGACAGGGAGGGGAAAAACTGTTTTTT | CAIGRQGGEKLFF | TRBJ1-4 | TRBD1 | TRBV10-3 | -
TGTGCCAGCAGGCGGGAGGGTTCCACAGATACGCAGTATTTT | CASRREGSTDTQYF | TRBJ2-3 | TRBD2 | TRBV6-6 | -
TGTGCCAGCAGCACACAACAGGGTCGAGGCGGGGAGCTGTTTTTT | CASSTQQGRGGELFF | TRBJ2-2 | - | TRBV7-2 | -
TGTGCCAGCAGCTCCACGGGGTACACTGAAGCTTTCTTT | CASSSTGYTEAFF | TRBJ1-1 | - | TRBV7-3 | many
TGTGCCAGCAGCGTAGAATCACACAATACCTACGAGCAGTACTTC | CASSVESHNTYEQYF | TRBJ2-7 | - | TRBV9 | -
TGTGCCAGCAGCCCCGGGACTGCAAGCTCTGGAAACACCATATATTTT | CASSPGTASSGNTIYF | TRBJ1-3 | - | TRBV5-4 | few
TGTGCCAGCAGTCTATCCCAGGGAAGGAACACTGAAGCTTTCTTT | CASSLSQGRNTEAFF | TRBJ1-1 | - | TRBV2 | many
TGTGCCAGCAACTCCAACAGTAACTATGGCTACACCTTC | CASNSNSNYGYTF | TRBJ1-2 | - | TRBV4-2 | -
TGCGCCAGCAGCTCCGGGCGTTTATCAGACGAATCCCCCCAGTGGTTC | CASSSGRLSDESPQWF | TRBJ2-1 | - | TRBV5-1 | many
TGTGCCAGCAGCGAGTGGGGAGGCTATGGCTACACCTTC | CASSEWGGYGYTF | TRBJ1-2 | - | TRBV3-1 | -
TGTGCCAGCAGTTTACTCCTAGATGGTACGCAGTATTTT | CASSLLLDGTQYF | TRBJ2-3 | - | TRBV28 | -
TGCAGCGTTGATTGGGCAGGAATGAACACTGAAGCTTTCTTT | CSVDWAGMNTEAFF | TRBJ1-1 | - | TRBV29-1 | many
TGTGCCAGTAGGACAGGGGATGGCTACACCTTC | CASRTGDGYTF | TRBJ1-2 | TRBD1 | TRBV10-3 | -
TGTGCCAGCAGCTTGATGTCAGGCTCCTACAATGAGCAGTTCTTC | CASSLMSGSYNEQFF | TRBJ2-1 | - | TRBV7-2 | -
TGCGCCAGCAGCTTGACAGGACAGGGCCAAGAGACCCAGTACTTC | CASSLTGQGQETQYF | TRBJ2-5 | TRBD1 | TRBV5-1 | few
TGTGCCAGCAGCTTGGTGGGGGTCAGCAATCAGCCCCAGCATTTT | CASSLVGVSNQPQHF | TRBJ1-5 | - | TRBV5-6 | -
TGTGCCAGCAGTTCCTCTCTTAGCGGGAGGGCCTTGGATGAGCAGTTCTTC | CASSSSLSGRALDEQFF | TRBJ2-1 | TRBD2 | TRBV5-6 | -
TGTGCCAGCTCACCTGACGGGGTCAATCAGCCCCAGCATTTT | CASSPDGVNQPQHF | TRBJ1-5 | - | TRBV18 | -
TGTGCCAGCAGCTCCCCAGCGGGACCCACAAAGGAGCTGTTTTTT | CASSSPAGPTKELFF | TRBJ2-2 | TRBD2 | TRBV7-2 | few
TGTGCCAGCAGCGTCGGACTAGGGCGGGGGCAGTACTTC | CASSVGLGRGQYF | TRBJ2-7 | TRBD2 | TRBV11-2 | few
TGCGCCAGCAGCACGAACAGGGGGCAAGGCTACACCTTC | CASSTNRGQGYTF | TRBJ1-2 | TRBD1 | TRBV4-3 | few
TGTGCCAGCAGCTCCGGCCCAGCGGGAGGGTACCAAGAGACCCAGTACTTC | CASSSGPAGGYQETQYF | TRBJ2-5 | TRBD2 | TRBV7-8 | -
TGCGCCAGCAGCTTGAATCAGGGATCTGAAAAACTGTTTTTT | CASSLNQGSEKLFF | TRBJ1-4 | - | TRBV5-1 | -
TGTGCCAGCAGCCAAGGGGCGGCTAGCGGCACAGATACGCAGTATTTT | CASSQGAASGTDTQYF | TRBJ2-3 | - | TRBV4-2 | -
TGTGCCAGCAGCCAATTTCCGGGACTAGCGGGAGCGAGGACCGGGGAGCTGTTTTTT | CASSQFPGLAGARTGELFF | TRBJ2-2 | TRBD2 | TRBV14 | -
TGTGCCAGCAGTTGGGCAGGGACTCAAGAGACCCAGTACTTC | CASSWAGTQETQYF | TRBJ2-5 | - | TRBV28 | -
TGTGCCAGCAGCCAAGCGGGCCAGGCTGGTGAAGCTTTCTTT | CASSQAGQAGEAFF | TRBJ1-1 | - | TRBV3-1 | few
TGCAGTGCTAGTCCTGGGACAGGGGGCGAAACGAGGGAGACCCAGTACTTC | CSASPGTGGETRETQYF | TRBJ2-5 | TRBD1 | TRBV20-1 | few